A selection of T cell receptor beta chains follows, all from one sample in a study of control samples from healthy donors and cancer patients. The assay was immunoSEQ multiplex PCR, and TCRdb's table has in-frame clones only and misses some. The profile covers 40,000 to 60,000 clones, with 65% to 90% appearing a single time and over 2.5% taken by the ten largest. The sequencing input was PBMCs. The source is a woman between 50 and 59 years old with lung cancer. Both conserved end residues are part of each CDR3. D genes are given only for firm matches. Only part of the rows carry a size: once, few, many, or a class if the clone is expanded.

j_call: TRBJ2-2
v_call: TRBV3-1/TRBV3-2
clone_size: NA
d_call: NA
cdr3_aa: CASSQDRGQNTGELFF
cdr3_nt: TGTGCCAGCAGCCAAGATCGGGGACAGAACACCGGGGAGCTGTTTTTT

j_call: TRBJ1-5
v_call: TRBV30
clone_size: NA
d_call: NA
cdr3_aa: CAWPGYHNQPQHF
cdr3_nt: TGTGCCTGGCCGGGATATCATAATCAGCCCCAGCATTTT

j_call: TRBJ1-5
v_call: TRBV19
clone_size: NA
d_call: NA
cdr3_aa: CASSLSGNNQPQHF
cdr3_nt: TGTGCCAGTAGTCTCAGTGGCAACAATCAGCCCCAGCATTTT

j_call: TRBJ1-5
v_call: TRBV5-4
clone_size: NA
d_call: TRBD1
cdr3_aa: CASSSGTGEYQPQHF
cdr3_nt: TGTGCCAGCAGCTCAGGGACAGGGGAATATCAGCCCCAGCATTTT

j_call: TRBJ1-2
v_call: TRBV7-9
clone_size: NA
d_call: NA
cdr3_aa: CASSPRSLVANYGYTF
cdr3_nt: TGTGCCAGCAGCCCCCGGTCCCTTGTTGCTAACTATGGCTACACCTTC

j_call: TRBJ2-2
v_call: TRBV18
clone_size: NA
d_call: NA
cdr3_aa: CASSPKDGNTGELFF
cdr3_nt: TGTGCCAGCTCACCGAAAGACGGAAACACCGGGGAGCTGTTTTTT

j_call: TRBJ2-2
v_call: TRBV18
clone_size: NA
d_call: NA
cdr3_aa: CASSADRNTGELFF
cdr3_nt: TGTGCCAGCTCAGCCGACAGGAACACCGGGGAGCTGTTTTTT

j_call: TRBJ2-1
v_call: TRBV5-1
clone_size: NA
d_call: TRBD2
cdr3_aa: CASSLVRTSGGATYNEQFF
cdr3_nt: TGCGCCAGCAGCTTGGTGCGGACTAGCGGGGGGGCCACCTACAATGAGCAGTTCTTC

j_call: TRBJ2-7
v_call: TRBV6-6
clone_size: NA
d_call: NA
cdr3_aa: CASSYVGRLYEQYF
cdr3_nt: TGTGCCAGCAGTTACGTTGGCAGACTATACGAGCAGTACTTC

j_call: TRBJ2-7
v_call: TRBV6-5
clone_size: NA
d_call: NA
cdr3_aa: CASTRTVAETYEQYF
cdr3_nt: TGTGCCAGCACCAGGACAGTGGCGGAAACTTACGAGCAGTACTTC

j_call: TRBJ1-5
v_call: TRBV19
clone_size: once
d_call: NA
cdr3_aa: CASSIGNQPQHF
cdr3_nt: TGTGCCAGTAGTATTGGGAATCAGCCCCAGCATTTT

j_call: TRBJ2-7
v_call: TRBV11-2
clone_size: NA
d_call: TRBD2
cdr3_aa: CASSSSTSGYEQYF
cdr3_nt: TGTGCCAGCAGCTCATCGACTAGCGGCTACGAGCAGTACTTC

j_call: TRBJ2-5
v_call: TRBV7-9
clone_size: NA
d_call: NA
cdr3_aa: CASSFMIEGRETQYF
cdr3_nt: TGTGCCAGCAGCTTCATGATCGAGGGGCGGGAGACCCAGTACTTC

j_call: TRBJ1-1
v_call: TRBV13
clone_size: NA
d_call: NA
cdr3_aa: CASSLGTPNTEAFF
cdr3_nt: TGTGCCAGCAGCTTAGGGACACCGAACACTGAAGCTTTCTTT

j_call: TRBJ2-6
v_call: TRBV12-5
clone_size: NA
d_call: NA
cdr3_aa: CASGLSGAGANVLTF
cdr3_nt: TGTGCTAGTGGTTTGTCAGGGGCTGGGGCCAACGTCCTGACTTTC

j_call: TRBJ1-1
v_call: TRBV7-9
clone_size: NA
d_call: TRBD1
cdr3_aa: CASTRYRDRGDTEAFF
cdr3_nt: TGTGCCAGCACCCGATACCGGGACAGAGGAGACACTGAAGCTTTCTTT

j_call: TRBJ2-3
v_call: TRBV7-9
clone_size: few
d_call: NA
cdr3_aa: CASSLEGTGDTQYF
cdr3_nt: TGTGCCAGCAGCTTGGAGGGAACAGGAGATACGCAGTATTTT

j_call: TRBJ1-2
v_call: TRBV5-1
clone_size: NA
d_call: NA
cdr3_aa: CASSLAAGPSYGYTF
cdr3_nt: TGCGCCAGCAGCTTGGCGGCAGGGCCCAGCTATGGCTACACCTTC

j_call: TRBJ2-1
v_call: TRBV6-2/TRBV6-3
clone_size: few
d_call: NA
cdr3_aa: CASSYGGAFQFF
cdr3_nt: TGTGCCAGCAGTTACGGGGGGGCCTTCCAGTTCTTC

j_call: TRBJ1-1
v_call: TRBV19
clone_size: once
d_call: TRBD1
cdr3_aa: CASSRQGARTEAFF
cdr3_nt: TGTGCCAGTAGTAGGCAGGGGGCTAGAACTGAAGCTTTCTTT

j_call: TRBJ1-2
v_call: TRBV4-3
clone_size: NA
d_call: NA
cdr3_aa: CASSQDRAVSYYGYTF
cdr3_nt: TGCGCCAGCAGCCAAGATCGTGCGGTCAGTTATTATGGCTACACCTTC

j_call: TRBJ2-3
v_call: TRBV18
clone_size: NA
d_call: TRBD1
cdr3_aa: CASSPSRQGTDTQYF
cdr3_nt: TGTGCCAGCTCACCATCGAGACAGGGAACAGATACGCAGTATTTT